The present T cell receptor (beta chain) was sequenced within a study of T cells in localized non-small cell lung cancer. Only in-frame clones appear in the TCRdb table, and some are missing; sequencing was by immunoSEQ multiplex PCR. The data show approximately 40,000 clones, approximately 83% seen once. Turning to this clone: Its matching antigen is unknown.

Study-wide findings and caveats: The greatest T cell clonality was found in uninvolved adjacent lung (higher than in tumor). A higher density of T cells in blood coincided with extended overall survival. Because researchers sequenced only one region of the tumor, heterogeneity is still possible. Across samples, adjacent lung featured a median approximately 60 of the top 100 tumor clones.

The source is a man aged 35 to 70 with stage I lung adenocarcinoma. Sequenced material: peripheral blood, taken before any cancer treatment.

The CDR3 loop is CASSERFGTTGELFF. Here the CDR3 DNA reads TGTGCCAGCAGTGAAAGGTTCGGGACCACCGGGGAGCTGTTTTTT. The V and J genes are TRBV6-1 and TRBJ2-2, with D perhaps TRBD1 or TRBD2 (5 bases each). The CDR3 consists of 15 residues. Looked up from germline, CDR1 is MNHNS and CDR2 is SASEGT. V gave up 2 bases and J gave up 4 bases, with 11 bases separating them.